This T cell receptor beta chain was retrieved from a study of cytomegalovirus exposure and HLA in healthy donors. Study-wide points: Highly shared sequence variants in one cluster were likely a sequencing artifact. Earlier analysis yielded a pattern in which most TCR beta V segments were productive about 87% or about 30% of the time.

The PCR contained 60 Vbeta and 13 Jbeta primers. Using immunoSEQ multiplex PCR, the repertoire was profiled, and TCRdb retains in-frame clones only, with some absent. This repertoire includes 200,000 to 250,000 clones. Trimming pared 0 bases from V and 6 bases from J, leaving 4 bases between. The CDR3 is 11 amino acids. Looked up from germline, CDR1 is SGHKS and CDR2 is YYEKEE (reference sequence). On this clone itself: The antigen is undetermined.

The chain combines TRBV5-5 with TRBJ2-7; no reliable D call. Sequencing used PBMCs. This sequence originates from a girl aged 2-10 years in good health and CMV-seropositive. The CDR3 loop is CASSLGAEQYF. DNA for the CDR3: TGTGCCAGCAGCTTGGGGGCCGAGCAGTACTTC.